This T cell receptor beta chain appears in the sequencing data of a study of blood T cell repertoires in COVID-19. The CDR3 has 14 residues. Germline V lookup: CDR1 SGHRS, CDR2 YFSETQ. The V and J ends lost 1 base and 3 bases, in that order; junction bases with no gene match: 3. This clone was counted only a few times. As handled by the study authors: Estimates of nucleated cell counts were drawn from the amplification of reference gene primers. TCRdb's table, derived via immunoSEQ multiplex PCR, lists solely in-frame clones and lacks some. V and J calls and clone size are copied from that table; D and trimming were computed from the DNA. The table shows roughly 30,000 clones, with 85% occurring only once.

The clonotype originates from a human donor with acute or convalescent COVID-19. The donor label of this sample is uncertain. The rearrangement links TRBV5-1 to TRBJ1-2, with 7 bases lining up with TRBD1. Sequenced sample: peripheral blood. The CDR3: CASSLTGADYGYTF. As DNA, the CDR3 is TGCGCCAGCAGCTTGACAGGGGCCGACTATGGCTACACCTTC. Drawing the rest from reference TRBV5-1 and TRBJ1-2, the complete variable domain is KAGVTQTPRYLIKTRGQQVTLSCSPISGHRSVSWYQQTPGQGLQFLFEYFSETQRNKGNFPGRFSGRQFSNSRSEMNVSTLELGDSALYLCASSLTGADYGYTFGSGTRLTVV.